The sequence of this T cell receptor (beta chain) was determined in a study of OX40 agonist ivuxolimab in advanced cancers. As for this clone: Its antigen is not known.

General observations from the study: The specificity for antigen of the expanded peripheral T cells was not determined.

Germline assignment: CDR1 GTSNPN and CDR2 SVGIG (reference sequence). The CDR3 consists of 15 residues. V lost 8 bases and J lost 5, with 21 bases in between. Data came from immunoSEQ multiplex PCR; TCRdb stores just in-frame clones and leaves some out. The sample has some 90,000 clones, approximately 89% seen once; the top ten hold about 0.87%. The V and J genes are TRBV30 and TRBJ2-2; D call uncertain. This material consisted of CD4+ or CD8+ T cells sorted from blood, taken in a trial of the OX40 agonist ivuxolimab. The clonotype was recovered from an adult with an advanced solid tumor such as melanoma, head and neck, liver or kidney cancer. CDR3 nucleotides: TGTGCCCTACGACGGGCGCCATCTTTAACCGGGGAGCTGTTTTTT. This translates into CALRRAPSLTGELFF.